The next 21 T cell receptor beta chains were all read from a single sample in a study of T cells expressing NK-cell markers. One entry per CDR3 protein, without DNA, is what TCRdb gives after re-calling the 5' RACE reads. The table gives some 140,000 distinct CDR3 sequences; the top ten clones make up around a third of it. Sequenced: blood T cells: a sorted CD56 or NKG2C T cell subset, CD4+ or CD8+ T cells, or bulk PBMC T cells (not recorded which). The receptors derive from a woman aged 45-65 years in good health.

The chain has TRBV5-1 and TRBJ2-2; TCRdb selects TRBD1, and the lack of DNA leaves this call unchecked. Germline CDR1 is SGHRS and CDR2 is YFSETQ. The CDR3 is made up of 15 amino acids. The CDR3 loop reads CASSPGTGNAGELFF.

Here the CDR3 reads CASSLSYTPSYNEQFF. The rearrangement links TRBV11-2 to TRBJ2-1. CDR1 is SGHAT, CDR2 FQNNGV, per germline. The CDR3 is 16 amino acids.

This rearrangement joins TRBV2 to TRBJ2-3. CDR1 and CDR2 (germline): SNHLY, FYNNEI. The CDR3 is made up of 13 amino acids. The CDR3 region is CASRESGTDTQYF.

This chain connects TRBV29-1 to TRBJ2-1; the D gene TCRdb calls, TRBD1, cannot be checked with no DNA. This CDR3 has 14 residues. Germline-derived CDR1 and CDR2 are SQVTM and ANQGSEA. The CDR3 region is CSVEGPGAINEQFF.

This rearrangement joins TRBV27 to TRBJ2-3; TCRdb names TRBD2, which stays unverified in the absence of DNA. CDR1 and CDR2 from the germline V gene are MNHEY and SMNVEV (reference sequence). This CDR3 spans 15 amino acids. The CDR3 loop reads CASSFYSGSWDTQYF.

This chain joins TRBV7-9 and TRBJ2-5. The CDR3 consists of 12 residues. CDR1 and CDR2 (germline): SEHNR, FQNEAQ (reference sequence). This CDR3 is CASSLGKETQYF. The whole variable domain, remainder taken from reference TRBV7-9 and TRBJ2-5, is DTGVSQNPRHKITKRGQNVTFRCDPISEHNRLYWYRQTLGQGPEFLTYFQNEAQLEKSRLLSDRFSAERPKGSFSTLEIQRTEQGDSAMYLCASSLGKETQYFGPGTRLLVL.

The chain carries TRBV5-1 and TRBJ1-1; TCRdb's assignment of TRBD1 cannot be checked, as there is no DNA. The length of the CDR3 is 15 residues. Germline V gene data show CDR1 as SGHRS and CDR2 as YFSETQ. This CDR3 is CASSLDMGGWTEAFF.

V gene TRBV11-2 combines with J gene TRBJ2-1. The CDR3 covers 16 residues. The V gene's germline CDR1 is SGHAT and CDR2 FQNNGV. The CDR3 protein is CASSLIGVAINNEQFF.

The chain links TRBV2 to TRBJ1-3. The CDR3 totals 14 residues. From germline, CDR1 is SNHLY and CDR2 FYNNEI. This chain's CDR3 is CASSEWQGVNTIYF.

The genes are TRBV11-3 and TRBJ2-1; TCRdb indicates TRBD1, and absent DNA this call remains unverified. There are 13 residues in the CDR3. The germline gives CDR1 SGHNT, CDR2 YENEEA. The CDR3 is CASRGQGGNEQFF.

The chain combines TRBV12-3 or TRBV12-4 with TRBJ2-5; TCRdb reports TRBD1, a call that lacks DNA to check it against. This CDR3 is 15 amino acids long. The CDR3 region is CASSLVPAPGVDQYF.

The V gene is TRBV30, the J gene TRBJ2-5; there is no DNA to check the TCRdb D call of TRBD1. Germline CDR1 GTSNPN, CDR2 SVGIG (reference sequence). The CDR3 sequence is 14 residues long. CDR3 protein: CAWSVSREQETQYF.

The gene calls are TRBV4-1 and TRBJ2-1. The CDR3 is 16 residues long. Germline V gene sequence: CDR1 MGHRA, CDR2 YSYEKL. The CDR3 here is CASSQDSGLGYNEQFF.

The V call is TRBV9, the J call TRBJ2-1; the D call of TRBD2 rests on TCRdb alone, since no DNA is present to check it. This CDR3 is 14 amino acids long. The germline V gene encodes CDR1 SGDLS and CDR2 YYNGEE. CDR3 region: CASSAWVEGGEQFF.

The chain couples TRBV30 to TRBJ1-4; TCRdb returns TRBD1, unconfirmable since there is no DNA. CDR3 length equals 15 residues. CDR1 is GTSNPN, CDR2 SVGIG, per germline (reference sequence). The CDR3 loop reads CAWSTGQKLDEKLFF.

V gene TRBV29-1 combines with J gene TRBJ2-5; TCRdb reports TRBD1, a call that lacks DNA to check it against. The germline V gene has CDR1 SQVTM and CDR2 ANQGSEA. The CDR3 contains 13 residues. The CDR3 reads CSAKGQGGETQYF.

The chain recombines TRBV5-6 with TRBJ2-1; there is no DNA to check the TCRdb D call of TRBD2. This CDR3 is 14 amino acids long. The germline CDR1 and CDR2 sequences are SGHDT and YYEEEE. CDR3 amino acids: CASSLDSENNEQFF.

The rearrangement uses TRBV27 and TRBJ1-5. The CDR3 totals 12 residues. Germline CDR1 is MNHEY and CDR2 is SMNVEV (reference sequence). The CDR3 spells CASGSVNQPQHF.

The chain carries TRBV6-5 and TRBJ2-2. CDR1 and CDR2 from the germline V gene are MNHEY and SVGAGI. This CDR3 comprises 13 residues. The CDR3 here is CASSPSSTGELFF.

The rearrangement uses TRBV4-2 and TRBJ2-1; TCRdb lists TRBD2, though no DNA is available to test this call. This CDR3 is 16 amino acids long. CDR1 and CDR2 (germline): LGHNA, YNFKEQ. The chain's CDR3 is CASSQVPTGGPGEQFF.

This chain joins TRBV5-1 and TRBJ2-1; the TCRdb D gene call, TRBD2, has no DNA to confirm it. The CDR3 is 15 residues long. Germline CDR1 is SGHRS and CDR2 is YFSETQ. The CDR3 protein is CASSLRADRDNEQFF. Using reference TRBV5-1 and TRBJ2-1 for the parts outside the CDR3, the full variable domain is KAGVTQTPRYLIKTRGQQVTLSCSPISGHRSVSWYQQTPGQGLQFLFEYFSETQRNKGNFPGRFSGRQFSNSRSEMNVSTLELGDSALYLCASSLRADRDNEQFFGPGTRLTVL.